The entry that follows covers one T cell receptor (beta chain) sequence. Its antigen is unidentified. The table came from immunoSEQ multiplex PCR; TCRdb's copy has only in-frame clones and leaves some out. The table shows roughly 2 million clones, with around 95% occurring only once. Trimming took off 5 bases at V and 7 bases at J, with 15 bases between the two ends. CDR1 and CDR2 (germline): SGHTA, FQGNSA. This CDR3 is built from 15 residues. This entry belongs to a study of shared clonotypes between healthy human individuals. Regarding the study as a whole: Non-shared clonotypes showed lower generation probabilities than clonotypes common to all four donors. Exclusively blood specimens were collected; tissue repertoires likely differ.

This sequence was found in a man aged 18 to 30 in good health. The sequenced material came from naive CD4+ T cells sorted from blood. The subset was: CD45RA+ positively selected. This rearrangement joins TRBV7-2 to TRBJ1-6, with D possibly matching TRBD1 (5 bases). For the CDR3, the DNA is TGTGCCAGCAGCCAAGTATGGGGGGTAAATTCACCCCTCCACTTT. Translation gives CASSQVWGVNSPLHF.